A selection of T cell receptor beta chains follows, all from one sample in a study of T-cell reconstitution after alpha-beta-depleted transplantation in children. TCRdb recomputed calls from the PCR reads with MiXCR, one row per CDR3 protein. The sample holds hundreds of thousands of distinct CDR3 sequences, roughly 15% seen once. The sequenced sample was PBMCs, mostly from graft donor cells, obtained 360 days after TCRalphabeta/CD19-depleted stem cell transplant. These receptors were obtained from a male patient younger than 18 who had a stem cell transplant for acute lymphoblastic leukemia, so the T cells may come from the graft donor. CDR3s include the opening cysteine and the closing phenylalanine or tryptophan. A D gene is named only where the DNA matches it firmly. A row's size may be missing; if present it is once, few, many or a size class.

d_call	v_call	clone_size	j_call	cdr3_aa	cdr3_nt
TRBD1	TRBV7-9	-	TRBJ2-5	CASSTWDSLDETQYF	TGTGCCAGCAGCACATGGGACAGCTTGGACGAGACCCAGTACTTC
TRBD2	TRBV10-1	-	TRBJ2-1	CASSDPGLRDEQFF	TGCGCCAGCAGTGACCCGGGACTAAGGGATGAGCAGTTCTTC
TRBD2	TRBV12-3/TRBV12-4	-	TRBJ2-1	CASSFGLAWYNEQFF	TGTGCCAGCAGTTTCGGACTAGCCTGGTACAATGAGCAGTTCTTC
TRBD2	TRBV28	few	TRBJ2-1	CASTFGGRAGSEQFF	TGTGCCAGCACCTTTGGCGGGAGGGCCGGGAGTGAGCAGTTCTTC
TRBD1	TRBV6-1	-	TRBJ1-1	CASSGWDRMNTEAFF	TGTGCCAGCAGTGGATGGGACAGAATGAACACTGAAGCTTTCTTT
-	TRBV5-4	few	TRBJ1-6	CASSLTGYSRSRLNSPLHF	TGTGCCAGCAGCTTGACAGGGTATTCCCGTTCGCGGCTTAATTCACCCCTCCACTTT
TRBD2	TRBV5-1	few	TRBJ2-5	CASSGLAGGTTQETQYF	TGCGCCAGCAGCGGACTAGCGGGAGGGACTACACAAGAGACCCAGTACTTC
-	TRBV6-5	many	TRBJ2-1	CASSSPLGSSYNEQFF	TGTGCCAGCAGTTCCCCACTGGGGAGCTCCTACAATGAGCAGTTCTTC
TRBD1	TRBV7-6	few	TRBJ2-4	CASSLADRGDIQYF	TGTGCCAGCAGCTTAGCCGACAGGGGGGACATTCAGTACTTC
TRBD2	TRBV20-1	-	TRBJ2-7	CSARTSGRGYEQYF	TGCAGTGCTCGGACTAGCGGGAGGGGCTACGAGCAGTACTTC